This TCR beta chain was sequenced for a study of blood T cell repertoires in COVID-19 (TCRdb year 2020). Regarding the complete study: Samples covering the acute and convalescent phases of COVID-19 were provided by collaborators in the United States, Italy and Spain. Where HLA class I and class II types were available, the types were taken from metadata supplied by the sample provider, not from assay-based typing. A freely available public database, intended as a resource for researchers studying the immune response to SARS-CoV-2, is where the repertoires were released. The prospective study material was composed of cDNA or gDNA derived from T cells, B-cell-depleted T cells, or PBMCs. The samples were drawn from two sources: the first 160 participants of the ongoing ImmuneRACE study, and over 1,000 subjects contributed by 6 global collaborators. Nearly every sample came with metadata listing a de-identified subject ID, COVID-19 status, age in years and sex. Subjects who had been exposed to COVID-19, were actively infected with it, or had recovered from it provided the deeply sampled blood TCRbeta repertoires that made up the dataset.

Concerning this clone: Its antigen is still unknown. Base-call qualities are not available, and no considerably larger clone is one nucleotide away.

In the germline V gene, CDR1 corresponds to SQVTM and CDR2 to ANQGSEA. The CDR3, cysteine through phenylalanine, is 14 amino acids long. The only DNA kept is the CDR3, 42 bases in frame from the first base. The junction shows trimming of 4 bases on V and 2 bases on J, and the gene matches do not reach 8 bases of it. TCRbeta CDR3 regions were amplified from genomic DNA by means of the immunoSEQ Assay, a bias-controlled multiplex PCR. The original pipeline was this. Nucleated cell counts per sample were estimated from amplification of reference gene primers within the assay. To quantify the absolute abundance of each unique TCRbeta CDR3 rearrangement, sequence reads were collapsed and filtered. For each sample, productive Simpson clonality was calculated as the square root of Simpson's diversity index over productive rearrangements. TCRdb stores this immuneACCESS table with in-frame sequences only. Part of the clones is absent; in the studies checked, under half of the shortfall reflects unresolved V genes, and no reason is known for the rest. V, J and clone size are those of that table, while D and trimming were read from the DNA. This sample lists roughly 500,000 clones; approximately 83% were detected once. The ten largest clones add up to under 4% of the sample.

Collaborating institutions collected whole blood in K2EDTA tubes following their own protocols. For TCRbeta analysis, collaborator samples were shipped as frozen whole blood, as isolated PBMCs, or as DNA extracted from either sample type. General conclusions and limits of the study: The amount of clinical and demographic metadata varied by source and participant and was provided uncurated.

Material for sequencing was peripheral blood. This TCR derives from a human donor in a cohort sampled during active COVID-19. In this chain, TRBV29-1 is recombined with TRBJ2-7; 7 bases in the junction line up with TRBD2. The DNA sequence is TGCAGCGTTGGCCGCGGGAGCGGTCCCTACGAGCAGTACTTC. This is translated as CSVGRGSGPYEQYF.